This T cell receptor (beta chain) derives from a study of prognosis after radiotherapy for stage I lung cancer listed by TCRdb under 2021. Study-wide context: Roughly 20 stage I NSCLC patients were enrolled in Nanjing, China, between April 2018 and January 2019. Concurrent therapy was not administered to any patient alongside SBRT. About five patients had oligometastatic NSCLC after surgical resection of the primary tumor, and about 15 had newly diagnosed primary stage I lung tumors. Using image-guided IMRT or VMAT, SBRT was delivered in 3 to 5 fractions at a biologically effective dose of at least 100 Gy. Ages in the cohort of about a dozen men and more than five women ranged from about 50 to 90 years, with a median of 74. For each of the approximately 20 patients, one blood sample was taken before SBRT and one after, so the study sequenced about 38 samples in total. Every patient was regarded as medically inoperable, because of comorbidities in over 10 cases and refusal of surgery in more than 5 cases. The study profiled peripheral blood TCR beta repertoires from stage I NSCLC patients before and after stereotactic body radiotherapy and related them to distant failure. After SBRT, distant metastases developed in about 20% of the 19 patients at a median of 7 months, while the remaining 15 patients had no significant progression. About a dozen patients had adenocarcinoma and roughly 7 had squamous cell carcinoma as the tumor histology.

All patients had node-negative disease on CT and PET/CT, and none had a history of other malignancies or had previously received chemotherapy or radiotherapy. At each of two time points, around 6 milliliters of peripheral venous blood were collected into EDTA tubes. PBMCs were isolated by Ficoll-Paque Plus density-gradient centrifugation. Samples were stored at -80°C immediately after collection until analysis. This clonotype was seen a few times. Its binding antigen is unknown. A read error may explain this, as a much larger clone is one base away. From its cysteine to its phenylalanine, the CDR3 spans 16 amino acids. Just CDR3 DNA is preserved here, 48 bases in frame from base 1. CDR1 and CDR2 are read off the germline V gene as MNHEY and SVGAGI. The TCR beta CDR3 region was amplified from genomic DNA by two rounds of multiplex PCR. The first PCR round used primers specific to each TRBV and TRBJ gene, with sequences filed in Chinese patent CN105087789A. Universal primers were used in the second PCR round. The Roche High Pure PCR Template Preparation Kit was used to extract genomic DNA from the frozen PBMCs. An Illumina HiSeq 3000 was used to sequence the libraries paired-end with 151 bp reads. On the authors' methods: CutAdapt was used to discard raw reads that did not contain the multiplex PCR primer sequences. PEAR was used to merge high-quality paired reads into contigs. By alignment to reference sequences, MiXCR assigned TRB V, D and J gene segments to each contig. CDR3 sequences were clustered by base quality and sequence similarity to remove sequencing errors. Diversity was calculated as Shannon entropy divided by the natural log of the number of productive TCR sequences. Clonality was computed as one minus the ratio of Shannon entropy to the natural log of the number of unique clonotypes. Using the Youden index from ROC curves, the researchers picked the repertoire-metric cut-offs for progression-free survival, and all analyses were carried out in R 3.5.3. Through fastp at Q25 and MiXCR, TCRdb rebuilt clones from the public reads, retaining in-frame beta chains. Identical CDR3 protein sequences are pooled into one entry, listed with their most common genes and DNA. In this record, the V and J calls reflect TCRdb's handling and not the investigators' own analysis. The sample records roughly 26,000 distinct CDR3 sequences, 25% to 35% of which are singletons. The ten largest clones represent about a third of the sample.

What the research found in general, with its limitations: TRBV and TRBJ usage frequencies reportedly varied with metastasis status, involving two V genes at baseline and about 10 V and two J genes after SBRT. The study was limited by its small cohort and short follow-up, and the findings require independent validation. After SBRT, the count of unique TCR clones dropped from a median of roughly 10,000 beforehand to roughly 6,800 afterward (Wilcoxon paired P=0.011). Post-SBRT Shannon entropy and its change from baseline were lower in patients who developed distant metastases; baseline Shannon entropy was not associated with metastases. Whether the expanded TCR clones were tumor-specific was not determined. None of the reported P values were adjusted for multiple comparisons.

Material: PBMCs, obtained before or after stereotactic body radiation therapy (not recorded which). The receptor comes from a donor aged 50 or older with non-small cell lung cancer. This chain is built from TRBV6-5 and TRBJ1-1; 7 nucleotides in the junction match TRBD1. The CDR3 here reads CAGSSYRGRGESEAFF. Read as DNA, the sequence is TGTGCCGGCAGTTCTTACAGGGGAAGAGGGGAGTCTGAAGCTTTCTTT.